The source of this TCR beta chain is a study of T cell responses to AZD1222 COVID-19 vaccine. The data were produced by immunoSEQ multiplex PCR, yet TCRdb's version contains in-frame clones alone and is incomplete. Of some 190,000 clones in the sample, about nine tenths were seen once. The sequenced sample was peripheral blood, obtained 28 days after the second AZD1222 dose. The source of this sequence is an adult who received the AZD1222 COVID-19 vaccine.

In DNA, the CDR3 is TGTGCCAGCTCACCGCAGGGGGGGGTCAATGAGCAGTTCTTC. Amino acid sequence: CASSPQGGVNEQFF. The chain has TRBV18 and TRBJ2-1, with D tentatively TRBD1 or TRBD2 (7 bases each). The CDR3 is 14 amino acids. In germline, CDR1 is KGHSH, CDR2 LQKENI. V dropped 3 bases and J dropped 6 bases, with 12 bases sitting between them.